This is a list of T cell receptor beta chains from one sample in a study of beta chain features in type 1 diabetes. Profiled with immunoSEQ multiplex PCR; TCRdb holds only in-frame clones, not every one. The sample records 70,000 to 90,000 clones, approximately 32% being singletons. The specimen was stem cell memory CD4+ T cells from blood. Source of these receptors: a woman in her late teens or twenties in good health. The CDR3 runs from the conserved cysteine through the conserved F or W. A D gene is named only where the DNA matches it firmly. Clone sizes are given selectively: once, few, many, or a class where the clone is expanded.

. TRBJ1-6 TRBV2 . TGTGCCAGCAGTGAGGGGCAGGATTCACCCCTCCACTTT CASSEGQDSPLHF
. TRBJ2-3 TRBV14 TRBD1 TGTGCCAGCAGCCACAGACAGGGGCGGTTTAGCACAGATACGCAGTATTTT CASSHRQGRFSTDTQYF
few TRBJ2-3 TRBV19 TRBD1 TGTGCCAGTAGTCCGGGACAGGGAGTCCGCACACACATAGATACGCAGTATTTT CASSPGQGVRTHIDTQYF
once TRBJ1-6 TRBV10-3 TRBD1 TGTGCCATCAGCCCCGGGGACAGTAATAATTCACCCCTCCACTTT CAISPGDSNNSPLHF
once TRBJ2-5 TRBV2 TRBD1 TGTGCCAGCAGTCAGGGGGTGGCAGCCTATGGGACCCAGTACTTC CASSQGVAAYGTQYF
few TRBJ2-3 TRBV4-1 TRBD2 TGCGCCAGCAGATTTAGCCTGGCGGGGGGCAGCACAGATACGCAGTATTTT CASRFSLAGGSTDTQYF
few TRBJ1-5 TRBV9 TRBD1 TGTGCCAGCAGCCAAACCGCCGGGACAGGGATTCAGCCCCAGCATTTT CASSQTAGTGIQPQHF
. TRBJ1-1 TRBV11-2 . TGTGCCAGCAGCGGGGGCGGGGGTACGCAAGCTTTCTTT CASSGGGGTQAFF
few TRBJ1-2 TRBV10-3 TRBD1 TGTGCCATCAAGTCCCGGGACAGGGAGGGTGGCTACACCTTC CAIKSRDREGGYTF
. TRBJ2-1 TRBV6-5 . TGTGCCAGCAGTTATTGGCAGGGTAGGGGCAATGAGCAGTTCTTC CASSYWQGRGNEQFF
. TRBJ2-3 TRBV19 . TGTGCCAGTAGTACCCTCACAGATACGCAGTATTTT CASSTLTDTQYF
. TRBJ1-2 TRBV15 TRBD1 TGTGCCACCAGCAGAGTGGGACAGGGGGTTCCATACTTC CATSRVGQGVPYF
. TRBJ2-7 TRBV7-3 TRBD1 TGTGCCAGCAGCCCAGGAGAAGGGGACAGGCCCTCCTACGAGCAGTACTTC CASSPGEGDRPSYEQYF
few TRBJ1-1 TRBV29-1 . TGCAGCGTCTATCACCAAATCGGGGGGGCTTTCTTT CSVYHQIGGAFF
few TRBJ1-4 TRBV29-1 . TGCAGCGTTGAAGACCCGGGGAGTAGGGAAAAACTGTTTTTT CSVEDPGSREKLFF
. TRBJ2-1 TRBV2 TRBD2 TGTGCCAGCAGAGAGTTGGAATTAGCGGGGGGGCCGAATGAGCAGTTCTTC CASRELELAGGPNEQFF
. TRBJ2-3 TRBV15 . TGTGCCACCAGCAGAGATTTTAGCTCAACTAGCACAGATACGCAGTATTTT CATSRDFSSTSTDTQYF
. TRBJ1-2 TRBV7-9 . TGTGCCAGCAGCTTAGAGGGGGTGACAGGCCCTAGGGGCTACACCTTC CASSLEGVTGPRGYTF
. TRBJ2-5 TRBV27 TRBD1 TGTGCCAGCAGGGGACAGCAAGAGACCCAGTACTTC CASRGQQETQYF
. TRBJ1-5 TRBV21-1 . TGTGCCAGCAGCAAAGCAAGGGGACAGACGAATAGCAATCAGCCCCAGCATTTT CASSKARGQTNSNQPQHF
. TRBJ1-1 TRBV11-3 TRBD1 TGTGCCAGCAGCTTCGGGACAGCTTTTATGAACACTGAAGCTTTCTTT CASSFGTAFMNTEAFF
few TRBJ2-3 TRBV18 TRBD2 TGTGCCAGCACAAAAAGCTTTAGCGGGAGAGAAACAGATACGCAGTATTTT CASTKSFSGRETDTQYF
. TRBJ2-3 TRBV7-2 TRBD2 TGTGCCAGCCGCAGGACTAGCGTCACAGATACGCAGTATTTT CASRRTSVTDTQYF
. TRBJ1-6 TRBV4-2 . TGTGCCAGCAGCCAAGATGAGGGTTATAATTCACCCCTCCACTTT CASSQDEGYNSPLHF
. TRBJ2-5 TRBV2 . TGTGCCAGCAGTGTAATCGCGGTGCAGACCCAGTACTTC CASSVIAVQTQYF
. TRBJ2-3 TRBV7-2 TRBD2 TGTGCCAGCAAGGGCGGGAGGGCCAAAGATACGCAGTATTTT CASKGGRAKDTQYF
few TRBJ2-2 TRBV5-1 . TGCGCCAGCAGCTTGGGGCCCCAGGGACTTACAAACACCGGGGAGCTGTTTTTT CASSLGPQGLTNTGELFF